This T cell receptor beta chain was identified during a study of T-cell memory formation after mild COVID-19. General study results and limits: Whether day 37 second-wave clones are SARS-CoV-2-specific was not confirmed.

With 2 bases removed from V and 2 bases from J, the gap between germline ends came to 16 bases. The CDR3 loop spans 16 amino acids. About this clonotype: Its antigen is not known.

TCRdb independently ran MiXCR on the 5' RACE reads; one entry per CDR3 protein. This sample has about 560,000 distinct CDR3 sequences; roughly a fifth occur once, and the top ten carry around 9.2%. V is TRBV12-3 or TRBV12-4 and J is TRBJ2-7; D possibly corresponds to TRBD2 (5 bases). The sample taken for sequencing was PBMCs or a T cell subset sorted from them (not recorded which). The source is an adult woman who had mild COVID-19 (a few samples of this study predate the infection). Cell type and time point are not known. The CDR3 DNA reads as TGTGCCAGCAGTTTAACAACCGGGGTCTCCACCTACGAGCAGTACTTC. Its translation: CASSLTTGVSTYEQYF.